This T cell receptor (beta chain) comes out of a study of blood T cell repertoires in COVID-19. For the study at large: Samples of COVID-19 (acute and convalescent) were obtained from the United States, Italy and Spain. T cells, B-cell-depleted T cells, or PBMCs supplied cDNA or gDNA.

Per the original data handling: By means of reference gene primer amplification, nucleated cell counts were estimated. Assay used: immunoSEQ multiplex PCR; TCRdb lists only in-frame clones, some missing. V, J and clone size derive from that table, while D and trimming were established from the DNA sequence. In the table there are tens of thousands of clones, around 93% of which are singletons. Germline loops: CDR1 MRHNA, CDR2 SNTAGT. Trimming cost V 6 bases and J 0 bases, with 13 bases left between them. The CDR3 runs 15 residues. A single count supports this clone. The TCR was taken from a man between 50 and 59 years old with acute or convalescent COVID-19. V and J are TRBV6-4 and TRBJ2-3; D perhaps matches TRBD2 (6 bases). Sequencing was carried out using peripheral blood. The CDR3 here is CASRAGGRSTDTQYF. The CDR3 bases are TGTGCCAGCAGAGCGGGCGGGCGAAGCACAGATACGCAGTATTTT.